This T cell receptor beta chain comes out of a study of cytomegalovirus exposure and HLA in healthy donors. Comment on this clone: What it binds is unknown.

The study's findings and limits: More clonal expansion characterized HLA-associated TCR beta chains than equally common others in a later analysis. Per published accounts, TCR beta sequences correctly predicted the HLA-A and HLA-B alleles of most subjects.

It was with 60 Vbeta and 13 Jbeta primers that the PCR ran. Using immunoSEQ multiplex PCR, the repertoire was profiled, and TCRdb retains in-frame clones only, with some absent. The ten most abundant clones cover about 3.5% of a sample with roughly 100,000 clones. Input material: PBMCs. The source of this sequence is a man between 35 and 55 years old in good health and CMV-seronegative.

In DNA form, the CDR3 reads TGTGCCAGCAGTGCCACAGGGGTAGGGGGGAATTCACCCCTCCACTTT. Its translation is CASSATGVGGNSPLHF. This rearrangement joins TRBV6-1 to TRBJ1-6; TRBD1 aligns across 7 bases. Germline V CDR1 and CDR2: MNHNS, SASEGT. This CDR3 comprises 16 residues. V lost 4 bases to trimming and J lost 7 bases; unmatched junction nucleotides: 10.